This T cell receptor (beta chain) was found in a study of neurological immune-mediated disorders. TCRdb redid the calling of the 5' RACE reads with MiXCR, one entry per CDR3 protein. The sample has 50,000 to 55,000 distinct CDR3 sequences; over 3.5% are singletons. In germline, CDR1 is LGHDT, CDR2 YNNKEL (reference sequence). V was shortened by 4 bases and J by 0 bases, with 9 bases between the two germline ends. The CDR3 totals 14 residues. In this sample, this clonotype turned up many times. J is TRBJ1-1 and V is TRBV3-1; D ambiguous. The sample consisted of PBMCs. This sequence originates from a man aged 60-69 years with multiple sclerosis. The CDR3: CASSRGFLNTEAFF. In DNA form, the CDR3 reads TGTGCCAGCAGCCGGGGATTCCTGAACACTGAAGCTTTCTTT.